A selection of T cell receptor beta chains follows, all from one sample in a study of graft-versus-host responses after intestinal transplantation. Here immunoSEQ multiplex PCR was the method, and the copy in TCRdb shows in-frame clones only, minus some. In the table there are about 88,000 clones, almost 90% of which are singletons. Which antigens these TCRs recognize remains unknown. The material sequenced was unstimulated CD4+ T cells sorted from spleen or lymph node cells, taken before intestinal transplant. These receptors all come from a human donor who received an intestinal transplant. Both conserved end residues are part of each CDR3. The order of the fields is CDR3 DNA, CDR3 protein, D gene, clone size, V gene, J gene. D genes are given only for firm matches. A row's size may be missing; if present it is once, few, many or a size class.

cdr3_nt: TGTGCCAGCAGGGGGACAGCAACTAATGAAAAACTGTTTTTT
cdr3_aa: CASRGTATNEKLFF
d_call: TRBD1
clone_size: once
v_call: TRBV6-6
j_call: TRBJ1-4

cdr3_nt: TGTGCCAGCAGCCCCGGACAGGGGTGGTTGGGGCAGTACTTC
cdr3_aa: CASSPGQGWLGQYF
d_call: TRBD1
clone_size: .
v_call: TRBV7-2
j_call: TRBJ2-7

cdr3_nt: TGCGCCAGTCGCCTAGGACAGGGGGGAGAGACCCAGTACTTC
cdr3_aa: CASRLGQGGETQYF
d_call: TRBD1
clone_size: .
v_call: TRBV5-1
j_call: TRBJ2-5

cdr3_nt: TGTGCCAGCAGCCCAGCCCGGTGGGGAGTTAATGAAAAACTGTTTTTT
cdr3_aa: CASSPARWGVNEKLFF
d_call: .
clone_size: .
v_call: TRBV11-2
j_call: TRBJ1-4

cdr3_nt: TGTGCCAGCAGCGCAACCCTAGCGGGGGGCGGTAGGGATACGCAGTATTTT
cdr3_aa: CASSATLAGGGRDTQYF
d_call: TRBD2
clone_size: .
v_call: TRBV7-6
j_call: TRBJ2-3

cdr3_nt: TGTGCCAGCAGCTCGGGGGGGAGACGACCAGCGGGAGGTACGCAGTATTTT
cdr3_aa: CASSSGGRRPAGGTQYF
d_call: TRBD2
clone_size: once
v_call: TRBV13
j_call: TRBJ2-3

cdr3_nt: TGTGCCAGTAAGAATCAGCGGGGGAGCTCCTACGAGCAGTACTTC
cdr3_aa: CASKNQRGSSYEQYF
d_call: TRBD2
clone_size: .
v_call: TRBV19
j_call: TRBJ2-7

cdr3_nt: TGCGCCAGCAGCTTGGACCAGGGGGGGACCCAGTACTTC
cdr3_aa: CASSLDQGGTQYF
d_call: .
clone_size: .
v_call: TRBV5-1
j_call: TRBJ2-5

cdr3_nt: TGCGCCAGCAGCTTGGACAGCCGTGATACGCAGTATTTT
cdr3_aa: CASSLDSRDTQYF
d_call: .
clone_size: .
v_call: TRBV5-1
j_call: TRBJ2-3

cdr3_nt: TGTGCCAGCAGCCTCAGTAACACTGAAGCTTTCTTT
cdr3_aa: CASSLSNTEAFF
d_call: .
clone_size: .
v_call: TRBV5-4
j_call: TRBJ1-1

cdr3_nt: TGTGCCAGCAGCACTTGGGCAGGTAGCACTGAAGCTTTCTTT
cdr3_aa: CASSTWAGSTEAFF
d_call: .
clone_size: .
v_call: TRBV11-1
j_call: TRBJ1-1

cdr3_nt: TGCAGTGCTAGTCTCGGGGAGCAGTACTTC
cdr3_aa: CSASLGEQYF
d_call: .
clone_size: .
v_call: TRBV20-1
j_call: TRBJ2-7

cdr3_nt: TGTGCCAGCAGTTCTCCCGGGACTAGAGGCGATACGCAGTATTTT
cdr3_aa: CASSSPGTRGDTQYF
d_call: TRBD2
clone_size: once
v_call: TRBV6-5
j_call: TRBJ2-3

cdr3_nt: TGTGCCAGCAGCTTATGGGGGGGCCGGACAGATACGCAGTATTTT
cdr3_aa: CASSLWGGRTDTQYF
d_call: .
clone_size: .
v_call: TRBV7-3
j_call: TRBJ2-3

cdr3_nt: TGCACCAGCAGCCCCATAAAAGGCGGGATGGACACCGGGGAGCTGTTTTTT
cdr3_aa: CTSSPIKGGMDTGELFF
d_call: .
clone_size: .
v_call: TRBV1
j_call: TRBJ2-2

cdr3_nt: TGTGCCAGCAGAGCTCCACAGGGGGCCTACGAGCAGTACTTC
cdr3_aa: CASRAPQGAYEQYF
d_call: TRBD1
clone_size: .
v_call: TRBV27
j_call: TRBJ2-7

cdr3_nt: TGTGCCAGCAGCCAAGGTCAGGGGACTGAAGCTTTCTTT
cdr3_aa: CASSQGQGTEAFF
d_call: .
clone_size: .
v_call: TRBV14
j_call: TRBJ1-1

cdr3_nt: TGTGCCAGCAGACGGGGACAGGCGGTTGGAAAACTGTTTTTT
cdr3_aa: CASRRGQAVGKLFF
d_call: TRBD1
clone_size: .
v_call: TRBV2
j_call: TRBJ1-4

cdr3_nt: TGTGCCAGCTCACGGGACAGGGGCCATGGAAACACCGGGGAGCTGTTTTTT
cdr3_aa: CASSRDRGHGNTGELFF
d_call: TRBD1
clone_size: .
v_call: TRBV18
j_call: TRBJ2-2

cdr3_nt: TGTGCCAGCAGCTTTCGGACAGGGGCACGACTGTTGGGGGAGCAGTACTTC
cdr3_aa: CASSFRTGARLLGEQYF
d_call: TRBD1
clone_size: .
v_call: TRBV5-4
j_call: TRBJ2-7

cdr3_nt: TGTGCCAGCAGCCAAGATAGGGGTTTCTATGGCTACACCTTC
cdr3_aa: CASSQDRGFYGYTF
d_call: .
clone_size: .
v_call: TRBV14
j_call: TRBJ1-2

cdr3_nt: TGTGCCAGCAGCCCCCCAGGGGGGTCAAGCTCCTACAATGAGCAGTTCTTC
cdr3_aa: CASSPPGGSSSYNEQFF
d_call: .
clone_size: .
v_call: TRBV7-6
j_call: TRBJ2-1

cdr3_nt: TGTGCCAGCAGTGCCCGGACAGGGGATGGCTACACCTTC
cdr3_aa: CASSARTGDGYTF
d_call: TRBD1
clone_size: .
v_call: TRBV27
j_call: TRBJ1-2

cdr3_nt: TGTGCCAGCAGCCCACGATCTTCGGCCGGGGGTAATGAAAAACTGTTTTTT
cdr3_aa: CASSPRSSAGGNEKLFF
d_call: .
clone_size: .
v_call: TRBV7-6
j_call: TRBJ1-4

cdr3_nt: TGTGCCAGCACCATACAGAGCTCCTACGAGCAGTACTTC
cdr3_aa: CASTIQSSYEQYF
d_call: .
clone_size: few
v_call: TRBV11-2
j_call: TRBJ2-7

cdr3_nt: TGTGCCAGCAGTGGACAGGGTTATTCACCCCTCCACTTT
cdr3_aa: CASSGQGYSPLHF
d_call: TRBD1
clone_size: .
v_call: TRBV5-4
j_call: TRBJ1-6

cdr3_nt: TGTGCCAGCAGGGCAGGTAGTAGTTTCTACAATGAGCAGTTCTTC
cdr3_aa: CASRAGSSFYNEQFF
d_call: .
clone_size: .
v_call: TRBV6-1
j_call: TRBJ2-1

cdr3_nt: TGCGCCAGCAGTGAGGGACAGGGAAGGGCCTACGAGCAGTACTTC
cdr3_aa: CASSEGQGRAYEQYF
d_call: TRBD1
clone_size: .
v_call: TRBV10-1
j_call: TRBJ2-7

cdr3_nt: TGTGCCAGCAGCTACCGACTAGCGGCCTACAATGAGCAGTTCTTC
cdr3_aa: CASSYRLAAYNEQFF
d_call: TRBD2
clone_size: .
v_call: TRBV9
j_call: TRBJ2-1

cdr3_nt: TGTGCCAGCAGTTACCGCGGGGCCTACGAGCAGTACTTC
cdr3_aa: CASSYRGAYEQYF
d_call: .
clone_size: .
v_call: TRBV6-5
j_call: TRBJ2-7

cdr3_nt: TGTGCCAGCCGGAGGCCCCGGCGGTATACAAGGTACTTC
cdr3_aa: CASRRPRRYTRYF
d_call: .
clone_size: .
v_call: TRBV6-4
j_call: TRBJ2-5

cdr3_nt: TGTGCCAGCAGCTTCCCGGGATCACCCCTCCACTTT
cdr3_aa: CASSFPGSPLHF
d_call: .
clone_size: .
v_call: TRBV11-2
j_call: TRBJ1-6

cdr3_nt: TGTGCCAGCAGTGGGGGCAGGGGGAGAATCGAGACTGAAGCTTTCTTT
cdr3_aa: CASSGGRGRIETEAFF
d_call: TRBD1
clone_size: .
v_call: TRBV6-1
j_call: TRBJ1-1

cdr3_nt: TGTGCCAGCAGCTTAAACGGGGGTCGAGAGACCCAGTACTTC
cdr3_aa: CASSLNGGRETQYF
d_call: .
clone_size: .
v_call: TRBV7-3
j_call: TRBJ2-5

cdr3_nt: TGCGCCAGCAGCGGAACCGGGACAGTCGTGCACAATGAGCAGTTCTTC
cdr3_aa: CASSGTGTVVHNEQFF
d_call: TRBD1
clone_size: once
v_call: TRBV5-1
j_call: TRBJ2-1

cdr3_nt: TGTGCCAGCAGTACCACCTCGGGGACTATTTACGAGCAGTACTTC
cdr3_aa: CASSTTSGTIYEQYF
d_call: TRBD2
clone_size: once
v_call: TRBV6-5
j_call: TRBJ2-7

cdr3_nt: TGTGCCAGCAGCGCCGGGACAGGGACCTACGAGCAGTACTTC
cdr3_aa: CASSAGTGTYEQYF
d_call: TRBD1
clone_size: .
v_call: TRBV6-5
j_call: TRBJ2-7

cdr3_nt: TGTGCCAGCAGCTTAGGGTTTGCGGGGGGGCCTGGGAATGAGCAGTTCTTC
cdr3_aa: CASSLGFAGGPGNEQFF
d_call: TRBD2
clone_size: .
v_call: TRBV7-8
j_call: TRBJ2-1

cdr3_nt: TGTGCCAGCAGCCAAGAAATCGGGACTAGCGGGGAGAAAGAGACCCAGTACTTC
cdr3_aa: CASSQEIGTSGEKETQYF
d_call: TRBD2
clone_size: .
v_call: TRBV4-2
j_call: TRBJ2-5

cdr3_nt: TGTGCTAGTGGTCCACAGGGGAGCTACACCTTC
cdr3_aa: CASGPQGSYTF
d_call: TRBD1
clone_size: .
v_call: TRBV12-5
j_call: TRBJ1-2

cdr3_nt: TGTGCCAGCAGTTACTCGGGGACATCTCACGAGCAGTACTTC
cdr3_aa: CASSYSGTSHEQYF
d_call: .
clone_size: .
v_call: TRBV6-5
j_call: TRBJ2-7

cdr3_nt: TGCGCCAGCAGCTTGGAGGGGTACGAGCAGTACTTC
cdr3_aa: CASSLEGYEQYF
d_call: .
clone_size: .
v_call: TRBV5-1
j_call: TRBJ2-7

cdr3_nt: TGTGCCAGCTCCCCGTTGGGGGACAGGGCTATAGAGCAGTACTTC
cdr3_aa: CASSPLGDRAIEQYF
d_call: TRBD1
clone_size: .
v_call: TRBV18
j_call: TRBJ2-7

cdr3_nt: TGTGCCAGTAGTATCCTCGGACTAGCGGGGGGGATTGGGGCCAACGTCCTGACTTTC
cdr3_aa: CASSILGLAGGIGANVLTF
d_call: TRBD2
clone_size: .
v_call: TRBV19
j_call: TRBJ2-6

cdr3_nt: TGTGCCAGTAGTACCTGGACATCCGGAAACACCATATATTTT
cdr3_aa: CASSTWTSGNTIYF
d_call: .
clone_size: .
v_call: TRBV19
j_call: TRBJ1-3

cdr3_nt: TGTGCCAGCAGTGCCGGGACAGGGGTTGGCTACACCTTC
cdr3_aa: CASSAGTGVGYTF
d_call: TRBD1
clone_size: .
v_call: TRBV6-4
j_call: TRBJ1-2

cdr3_nt: TGTGCTAGCAGCTTAGCGGGGCCCCAAGAGACCCAGTACTTC
cdr3_aa: CASSLAGPQETQYF
d_call: TRBD2
clone_size: .
v_call: TRBV7-7
j_call: TRBJ2-5

cdr3_nt: TGTGCCAGCAATAACAGGCGAGAAGAGACCCAGTACTTC
cdr3_aa: CASNNRREETQYF
d_call: .
clone_size: .
v_call: TRBV2
j_call: TRBJ2-5

cdr3_nt: TGTGCCAGCAGCAAGGGCCTAGCGGGGGGGCCTTACGGGCGGGGGACCCAGTACTTC
cdr3_aa: CASSKGLAGGPYGRGTQYF
d_call: TRBD2
clone_size: once
v_call: TRBV13
j_call: TRBJ2-5

cdr3_nt: TGTGCCAGCAAGCCGGGACAGGTTCGTTTTGAGCAGTTCTTC
cdr3_aa: CASKPGQVRFEQFF
d_call: TRBD1
clone_size: .
v_call: TRBV27
j_call: TRBJ2-1

cdr3_nt: TGTGCCAGCAGCTTAGCGCGGATCGGTCAGCCCCAGCATTTT
cdr3_aa: CASSLARIGQPQHF
d_call: .
clone_size: .
v_call: TRBV7-8
j_call: TRBJ1-5